Below are 23 T cell receptor beta chains sequenced from a single sample in a study of cytomegalovirus exposure and HLA in healthy donors. Primers for the PCR totalled 60 Vbeta and 13 Jbeta. The repertoire was sequenced with immunoSEQ multiplex PCR; TCRdb's copy has only in-frame clones and lacks some. The sample shows some 160,000 clones, 60% to 85% of them seen only once. The material sequenced was PBMCs. These TCRs come from a middle-aged woman in good health and CMV-seronegative.

This clone turned up a few times. The rearrangement links TRBV19 to TRBJ1-5; no reliable D call. This CDR3 region has 15 residues. Between the trimmed V and J ends, which lost 1 base and 4 bases, there was a span of 11 bases. Looked up from germline, CDR1 is LNHDA and CDR2 is SQIVND (reference sequence). CDR3 DNA: TGTGCCAGTAGTATAGGGGCAACTCCGAATCAGCCCCAGCATTTT. This encodes CASSIGATPNQPQHF.

CDR3 sequence: CASSVDGTDTQYF. CDR3 nucleotide sequence: TGCGCCAGCAGCGTGGACGGGACAGATACGCAGTATTTT. V is TRBV5-1 and J is TRBJ2-3; the D is unclear. CDR1 SGHRS and CDR2 YFSETQ come from the germline V gene. This CDR3 comprises 13 residues. Trimming left V 4 bases short and J 3 bases short, with 9 bases between.

On this clone itself: The sample contains more than one DNA sequence encoding this CDR3. The chain is built from TRBV28 and TRBJ2-7; no definite D call. V dropped 1 base and J dropped 4 bases, with 8 bases sitting between them. The CDR3 sequence is 13 residues long. Germline-derived CDR1 and CDR2 are MDHEN and SYDVKM. DNA of the CDR3: TGTGCCAGCAGTTTATCTCCTTCTTACGAGCAGTACTTC. This translates into CASSLSPSYEQYF.

This chain uses TRBV19 with TRBJ2-1; 7 nucleotides align to TRBD2. The CDR3 sequence is 14 residues long. Per the germline V gene, CDR1 is LNHDA and CDR2 is SQIVND (reference sequence). The trim removed 5 bases at V and 8 bases at J, leaving 9 bases unmatched. CDR3 sequence: CASSRGRGSDEQFF. In nucleotides, the CDR3 is TGTGCCAGTAGTCGAGGGAGGGGTAGCGATGAGCAGTTCTTC.

The chain combines TRBV5-1 with TRBJ2-1, with 9 bases lining up with TRBD2. Germline loops: CDR1 SGHRS, CDR2 YFSETQ. The CDR3 has 18 residues. J lost 0 bases, V lost 0 bases, and 7 bases had no gene match. The CDR3 DNA reads TGCGCCAGCAGCTTGGATGGGTCGGGACTAGCCTCCTACAATGAGCAGTTCTTC. Translated, it gives CASSLDGSGLASYNEQFF.

The genes are TRBV25-1 and TRBJ1-1; D unresolved. Trimming took 7 bases from V and 0 from J, leaving 15 bases between them. The V gene's germline CDR1 is MGHDK and CDR2 SYGVNS. The CDR3 contains 15 residues. This CDR3 is CASKGLGGMNTEAFF. DNA for the CDR3: TGTGCCAGCAAGGGTCTAGGAGGCATGAACACTGAAGCTTTCTTT.

The V call is TRBV5-1, the J call TRBJ2-7; 7 bases match TRBD2. The germline CDR1 and CDR2 sequences are SGHRS and YFSETQ. This CDR3 is built from 15 residues. J lost 5 bases, V lost 1 base, and 9 bases had no gene match. The CDR3 protein is CASSLQGGGANEQYF. CDR3 bases: TGCGCCAGCAGCTTGCAGGGCGGGGGTGCCAACGAGCAGTACTTC.

This clone showed up just once. The chain recombines TRBV6-1 with TRBJ1-5; D uncertain. V shed 4 bases and J shed 0 bases, with 13 bases lying between them. The CDR3 loop spans 16 amino acids. Germline CDR1 reads MNHNS; CDR2 reads SASEGT. The chain's CDR3 is CASSVISGYSNQPQHF. The CDR3 DNA reads TGTGCCAGCAGTGTAATCTCAGGCTATAGCAATCAGCCCCAGCATTTT.

This clone is a singleton in its sample. The chain employs TRBV5-4 and TRBJ2-7; D possibly corresponds to TRBD2 (7 bases). The CDR3 spans 15 residues. The V and J ends lost 4 bases and 2 bases respectively, with 16 bases between them. Germline V CDR1 and CDR2: SGHNT, YYREEE (reference sequence). The CDR3 nucleotides read TGTGCCAGCAGCCGCGCGGGGGCGGGACCCTACGAGCAGTACTTC. Amino acids: CASSRAGAGPYEQYF.

The chain links TRBV7-8 to TRBJ1-5; TRBD1 matches at 10 bases. The V and J ends lost 4 bases and 0 bases, in that order; junction bases with no gene match: 12. Germline CDR1 is SGHVS and CDR2 is FQNEAQ. The CDR3 consists of 19 residues. CDR3 DNA sequence: TGTGCCAGCAGCTCCTACCGGGACAGGGGACCCCATAGCAATCAGCCCCAGCATTTT. Translation: CASSSYRDRGPHSNQPQHF.

The chain links TRBV19 to TRBJ2-5; 7 bases are shared with TRBD2. This CDR3 is built from 12 residues. With 4 bases clipped from V and 9 bases from J, the junction kept 5 bases outside the gene matches. From germline, CDR1 is LNHDA and CDR2 SQIVND (reference sequence). DNA for the CDR3: TGTGCCAGTAGTACCGTGGGGGGGGCCCAGTACTTC. Protein sequence: CASSTVGGAQYF.

The V gene is TRBV5-6, the J gene TRBJ1-4; the match to TRBD1 covers 9 bases. This CDR3 is built from 15 residues. V gave up 3 bases and J gave up 7 bases; unmatched junction bases: 7. Germline CDR1 and CDR2: SGHDT and YYEEEE. CDR3 sequence reads: CASSYLADRGEKLFF. CDR3 nucleotide sequence: TGTGCCAGCAGCTACTTAGCGGACAGGGGTGAAAAACTGTTTTTT.

The chain links TRBV4-2 to TRBJ2-1; 12 nucleotides align to TRBD2. The CDR3 has 17 residues. J was trimmed by 8 bases and V by 3 bases; bases with no gene match: 11. From germline, CDR1 is LGHNA and CDR2 YNFKEQ. The CDR3 DNA reads TGTGCCAGCAGCCACGGCTCCCTAGCGGGGGGGCCGGATGAGCAGTTCTTC. This gives the protein CASSHGSLAGGPDEQFF.

The V gene is TRBV2, the J gene TRBJ1-2; a weak D match, TRBD1 (6 bases). The germline V gene encodes CDR1 SNHLY and CDR2 FYNNEI. Trimming cost V 7 bases and J 2 bases, with 11 bases left between them. CDR3 size: 13 residues. CDR3: CASNGGANYGYTF. The CDR3 DNA sequence: TGTGCCAGCAATGGGGGCGCGAACTATGGCTACACCTTC.

The chain couples TRBV5-6 to TRBJ1-1; D is undetermined. V dropped 1 base and J dropped 2 bases, with 9 bases sitting between them. The CDR3 loop spans 14 amino acids. In germline, CDR1 is SGHDT, CDR2 YYEEEE. DNA of the CDR3: TGTGCCAGCAGCTTGCTGTGGGCTAACACTGAAGCTTTCTTT. Translating it yields CASSLLWANTEAFF.

This clone has more than one count but fewer than ten. The chain joins TRBV4-1 to TRBJ2-2; D may be TRBD2 (8 bases). Germline V CDR1 and CDR2: MGHRA, YSYEKL. The length of the CDR3 is 16 residues. The V gene lost 2 bases and the J gene lost 6 bases, with 16 bases spanning the gap. CDR3 protein: CASSQTGTAGAGELFF. The CDR3 DNA follows: TGCGCCAGCAGCCAAACCGGGACAGCGGGGGCCGGGGAGCTGTTTTTT.

The rearrangement joins TRBV2 to TRBJ2-5; D is undetermined. Germline V gene data show CDR1 as SNHLY and CDR2 as FYNNEI. The CDR3 covers 12 residues. The V and J ends lost 7 bases and 5 bases respectively, with 11 bases between them. The CDR3 coding sequence is TGTGCCAGCAATTTTATTCGGGAGACCCAGTACTTC. Its translation is CASNFIRETQYF.

As regards this clone: Within the sample, other DNA sequences also encode this same CDR3. The chain carries TRBV7-8 and TRBJ2-7, with D possibly TRBD1 on 5 matching bases. The CDR3 length is 15 residues. In germline, CDR1 is SGHVS, CDR2 FQNEAQ. With 5 bases removed from V and 0 bases from J, the gap between germline ends came to 14 bases. The CDR3 coding sequence is TGTGCCAGCAGCGCCGACAGAGGCAACTCCTACGAGCAGTACTTC. This codes for CASSADRGNSYEQYF.

The chain has TRBV6-6 and TRBJ1-5, with 10 bases lining up with TRBD1. Per germline, CDR1 MNHNY and CDR2 SVGAGI (reference sequence). Trimming cost V 2 bases and J 3 bases; bases outside gene matches: 4. This CDR3 region has 16 residues. The CDR3 reads CASSYRDRGNNQPQHF. The DNA for the CDR3 is TGTGCCAGCAGTTACCGGGACAGGGGAAACAATCAGCCCCAGCATTTT.

V and J are TRBV11-2 and TRBJ2-7, with D tentatively TRBD2 (6 bases). V lost 4 bases, J lost 1 base, and 17 bases lay in between. Per germline, CDR1 SGHAT and CDR2 FQNNGV. This CDR3 is built from 16 residues. The CDR3 bases are TGTGCCAGCAGCTCGTCGGGGGTCAGGTATTCCTACGAGCAGTACTTC. It yields the protein CASSSSGVRYSYEQYF.

This clone was recorded only once. V gene TRBV28 combines with J gene TRBJ2-7, with 7 bases lining up with TRBD1. Trimming took 4 bases from V and 3 from J; bases not matched to a gene: 12. Germline V CDR1 and CDR2: MDHEN, SYDVKM. This CDR3 has 16 residues. DNA for the CDR3: TGTGCCAGCAGTTCACTACCACAGGGGAAATACTACGAGCAGTACTTC. This codes for CASSSLPQGKYYEQYF.

This clone was recorded a few times. This sequence joins TRBV29-1 and TRBJ2-5, with a tentative D call TRBD1 (6 bases). CDR1 and CDR2 (germline): SQVTM, ANQGSEA. The CDR3 is 10 residues long. CDR3 nucleotide sequence: TGCACTGGGGGCCGAGAGACCCAGTACTTC. The encoded protein is CTGGRETQYF.

This chain uses TRBV11-1 with TRBJ1-6, with 7 bases fitting TRBD1. Germline trimming cut 5 bases from V and 7 bases from J; bases unmatched to any gene: 2. The germline gives CDR1 SGHAT, CDR2 FQDESV (reference sequence). CDR3 size: 13 residues. The CDR3 coding sequence is TGTGCCAGCAGCACAGGGGTAAATTCACCCCTCCACTTT. Residues: CASSTGVNSPLHF.